The entry below describes one TCR beta chain. This CDR3 comprises 15 residues. V was pared by 3 bases and J by 8 bases, with 19 bases between. Germline CDR1 reads SGHTA; CDR2 reads FQGNSA. This sample is part of a study of cytotoxic CD8 clonotypes in ibrutinib-treated CLL. Sequenced by immunoSEQ multiplex PCR; TCRdb stores in-frame clones only, minus some. In the table there are 150,000 or so clones, around three quarters of which are singletons. The chain combines TRBV7-2 with TRBJ1-2; D perhaps matches TRBD1 (5 bases). The receptor was derived from a human donor with chronic lymphocytic leukemia. The sample was PBMCs, taken after 12 months of ibrutinib treatment. CDR3 bases: TGTGCCAGCAGCTTCCAAATTTCGGGGGTAGGCGGCTACACCTTC. The encoded protein is CASSFQISGVGGYTF.